This T cell receptor beta chain was identified in a study of cytomegalovirus exposure and HLA in healthy donors. Trimming cost V 5 bases and J 5 bases; bases outside gene matches: 7. CDR1 is ENHRY and CDR2 is SYGVKD in the germline V gene. This CDR3 is 14 amino acids long. 13 Jbeta primers and 60 Vbeta primers were used for the PCR. The table came from immunoSEQ multiplex PCR; TCRdb's copy has only in-frame clones and leaves some out. The table records approximately 100,000 clones, 77% of them present only once. This chain links TRBV10-3 with TRBJ1-2, with 8 bases matching TRBD1. This receptor was taken from a woman aged 40 to 50 in good health and CMV-seronegative. Sequenced material: PBMCs. Here the CDR3 DNA reads TGTGCCATCAGTCGTCAGGGGGCTGCGTATGGCTACACCTTC. This translates into CAISRQGAAYGYTF.